The entry below describes one TCR beta chain. It lacks a known antigen. Nothing much larger sits one base from this clone, and base qualities are not available. The sample originates from a study of shared clonotypes between healthy human individuals (dated by TCRdb to between 2020 and 2021). For context, the study as a whole: A few men and two women, aged 18 to 49 years, made up the cohort. Per donor, three plates each were used for CD4 naive and CD4 memory, two for CD8 naive, and one for CD8 memory. The study deeply sequenced blood TCR repertoires of five healthy adults to estimate repertoire size and the extent of clonotype sharing between individuals. To increase sequencing depth and limit assay-specific biases, TCR repertoire library preparation and sequencing were carried out by different laboratories using diverse techniques. Leukapheresis yielded between about 0.85 and 10 billion PBMCs per donor.

Using the deep immunoSEQ assay, multiplex PCR amplified TCR CDR3 regions from genomic DNA. Genomic DNA extracted from each cell subset was distributed evenly over all wells of several immunoSEQ 96-well plates, and each plate served as one replicate. Each replicate PCR for sorted subsets received roughly 0.2 ug genomic DNA, equal to roughly 29,000 T cell genomes. Purified libraries were quantified with a Qubit 3.0 fluorometer, sized on a Bioanalyzer 2100, and re-quantified with the KAPA Library Quantification kit. Each immunoSEQ 96-well plate was sequenced on its own single-read 150-cycle Illumina NextSeq 550 flow cell. The published analysis was carried out like this. Because only junctional sequences without quality scores were contained in the immunoSEQ output, filtering matching that applied to full-length reads could not be performed. To assign V/J genes and CDR3, sequences were annotated against IMGT germline references using PyIR, a Python wrapper for IgBLAST v1.9. Reads were removed for weak V/J assignments (E-value above 1e-6), missing CDR3, stop codons, out-of-frame junctions, or ambiguous translated residues. V3J clonotypes were defined as sequences sharing the same inferred V gene, J gene, and CDR3 amino acid sequence. Percentage overlap between repertoires was computed as shared unique clonotypes divided by the size of the smaller repertoire. Repertoire richness was assessed with RTK rarefaction, the Chao1 estimator, and Recon v2.1 estimates of unobserved clonotypes. Generation probabilities for all TCRbeta clonotypes obtained by the gDNA method from a handful of donors were computed using OLGA. The table comes from immuneACCESS by way of TCRdb, which keeps in-frame sequences with V and J called. Part of the clones is missing from these tables; in studies checked, under half for an unresolved V gene and the rest for unknown reasons. The V and J calls and clone size are taken from that table; D and trimming were inferred from the DNA. This sample is represented by roughly 550,000 clones; about 95% of them were singletons. The ten largest clones represent about 0.11% of the sample.

CD8 naive samples were obtained by positive selection for CCR7 among CD45RO-negative cells, yielding a CD45RA+CCR7+ population from which TemRA cells were excluded. The donors were healthy, HIV-negative adults with no recently reported acute infections or vaccinations. Only Caucasian adults living in Nashville, Tennessee, USA were represented among the donors. After blood collection by leukapheresis, PBMCs were isolated using Ficoll-Histopaque density gradient centrifugation and then cryopreserved in the vapor phase of liquid nitrogen. Purity and quantity of every magnetically sorted T cell population were checked by analytical flow cytometry. Each sorted fraction had its genomic DNA isolated and then quantified by UV absorbance on a Nanodrop 2000c. Broader findings and caveats from the paper: Pairwise subsampling led to the expectation that sequencing depth would affect the degree of clonotype sharing among donors. Sharing across several donors was observed for about 4.8% of naive CD4, over 3% of naive CD8, 2% to 2.5% of memory CD4, and about 0.38% of memory CD8 clonotypes. Sampling was restricted to blood, and TCR repertoires in tissues likely differ from the TCR repertoires found in blood. Naive subsets generally had larger estimated clonotype richness than memory subsets did. The genetic and exposure-history diversity represented was limited by the small number of donors. Incomplete sequencing was indicated by rarefaction of sorted-subset datasets, despite the large sequencing depth. Higher generation probabilities were observed for clonotypes shared by all four sorted-subset donors than for non-shared clonotypes.

Based on the germline V gene, the CDR1 and CDR2 sequences are SQVTM and ANQGSEA. Trimming takes 6 bases from V and 3 bases from J, and the germline ends sit 15 bases apart. The CDR3 covers 13 residues, taking in both the cysteine and the phenylalanine. Only the CDR3 part of the read is kept: 39 bases, read in frame from the first base. The source is a young woman in good health. The chain is made from TRBV29-1 and TRBJ2-7; confidence is insufficient to name the D gene. Sequencing was performed on naive CD8+ T cells sorted from blood. Per the publication, the cell subset or site label means: CD45RA+CCR7+. The CDR3 corresponds to CSVHLPHHYEQYF. The nucleotides are TGCAGCGTCCACCTGCCACACCACTACGAGCAGTACTTC.